This T cell receptor (beta chain) appears in the sequencing data of a study of T cells in Graves' hyperthyroidism and ophthalmopathy. Overall study findings and caveats: Most expanded thyroid clonotypes above 0.001 recurred in blood. Stable hyperthyroidism and ophthalmopathy were separated using 13 V-J signatures. The model foresaw ophthalmopathy a median roughly 6.6 months prior to onset.

This CDR3 spans 13 amino acids. Trimming took off 6 bases at V and 3 bases at J, with 12 bases between the two ends. Germline CDR1 SNHLY, CDR2 FYNNEI. RNA transcripts yielded amplified TCR beta CDR3 regions. In the first-round RT-PCR of the TCR CDR3, the HTBI primer set was used. MiXCR, run by TCRdb on the multiplex PCR reads, gives a single entry per CDR3 protein. The data hold roughly 740,000 distinct CDR3 sequences, with around 15% observed a single time. This clonotype has more than one count but fewer than ten. Its matching antigen is unknown. Each diagnosis drew on symptoms, thyroxine, TRAb, thyroid ultrasound and orbital computed tomography findings.

V and J are TRBV2 and TRBJ2-7, with D hard to call. Sequencing was carried out using blood. This clonotype was sampled from a man aged 18 to 29 with Graves' hyperthyroidism. The CDR3 nucleotides are TGTGCCAGCAGCCCCCCAGGCTTCTACGAGCAGTACTTC. Translated, it gives CASSPPGFYEQYF.